This TCR beta chain is drawn from a study of blood T cell repertoires in COVID-19. At the level of the study: The study drew acute and convalescent COVID-19 samples from the United States, Italy and Spain. PBMCs, B-cell-depleted T cells, or T cells provided the cDNA or gDNA that made up the material.

In the authors' methods: Amplification with reference gene primers provided the estimates of nucleated cell counts. Assay used: immunoSEQ multiplex PCR; TCRdb lists only in-frame clones, some missing. V and J calls and clone size are given by that table; D and trimming were obtained from the DNA. Of 100,000 or so clones in the sample, approximately 80% were seen once. This CDR3 spans 16 amino acids. Losses at the gene ends were 4 bases for V and 5 bases for J; bases not matched to a gene: 11. The germline CDR1 and CDR2 sequences are KGHSH and LQKENI. This clonotype was obtained from a human donor in a cohort sampled during active COVID-19. Sequencing input: peripheral blood. J is TRBJ1-5 and V is TRBV18; TRBD1 matches at 7 bases. In DNA, the CDR3 is TGTGCCAGCTCACAGGGGGCGGAGGTAGGTGATCAGCCCCAGCATTTT. It encodes CASSQGAEVGDQPQHF. The whole variable domain, remainder taken from reference TRBV18 and TRBJ1-5, is NAGVMQNPRHLVRRRGQEARLRCSPMKGHSHVYWYRQLPEEGLKFMVYLQKENIIDESGMPKERFSAEFPKEGPSILRIQQVVRGDSAAYFCASSQGAEVGDQPQHFGDGTRLSIL.